Listed below are T cell receptor beta chains from one sample, sequenced in a study of cytomegalovirus exposure and HLA in healthy donors. The table came from immunoSEQ multiplex PCR; TCRdb's copy has only in-frame clones and leaves some out. The data show around 100,000 clones, with more than 75% seen just once and approximately 1.9% held by the top ten. Sequencing was carried out using PBMCs. These receptors came from a middle-aged woman in good health and CMV-seronegative. The CDR3 runs from the conserved cysteine through the conserved F or W. A D gene is named only where the DNA matches it firmly. The listing skips clone size in some rows; elsewhere it reads once, few, many or a size class.

V gene	clone size	J gene	D gene	CDR3 DNA	CDR3 protein
TRBV19	-	TRBJ2-6	-	TGTGCCAGTACTTCTGGGCTTTATTCTCGTAGGAGGGAGCCTGGGGCCAACGTCCTGACTTTC	CASTSGLYSRRREPGANVLTF
TRBV27	-	TRBJ1-1	TRBD1	TGTGCCAGCTCGCAGGGGGGAGGAGGCACTGAAGCTTTCTTT	CASSQGGGGTEAFF
TRBV5-1	-	TRBJ2-1	-	TGCGCCAGCAGCTTAGCCAATGAGCAGTTCTTC	CASSLANEQFF
TRBV2	-	TRBJ2-5	TRBD2	TGTGCCAGCAGTGAATGGGCGGGAGTACGGAAAGAGACCCAGTACTTC	CASSEWAGVRKETQYF
TRBV6-5	few	TRBJ1-5	-	TGTGCCAGCAGTTACTCGATTACCGGGTATCAGCCCCAGCATTTT	CASSYSITGYQPQHF
TRBV11-2	once	TRBJ2-7	-	TGTGCCAGCAGCCTACGGACGGGATACTCCTACGAGCAGTACTTC	CASSLRTGYSYEQYF
TRBV6-1	medium-sized	TRBJ2-7	TRBD1	TGTGCCAGCAGCGCAGGGGGCGGGTACGAGCAGTACTTC	CASSAGGGYEQYF
TRBV9	few	TRBJ2-5	-	TGTGCCAGCAGCGTAGTTGGGACACATGGGCAAGAGACCCAGTACTTC	CASSVVGTHGQETQYF
TRBV19	-	TRBJ2-5	-	TGTGCCAGCACAGAGAAGGCCAGGTTCCATCAAGAGACCCAGTACTTC	CASTEKARFHQETQYF
TRBV6-5	-	TRBJ1-4	-	TGTGCCAGCAGTTACGGGCTGATCAATGAAAAACTGTTTTTT	CASSYGLINEKLFF
TRBV4-2	-	TRBJ1-1	TRBD1	TGTGCCAGCAGCCCGCCTGGGACAGGCAACACTGAAGCTTTCTTT	CASSPPGTGNTEAFF
TRBV19	-	TRBJ1-5	-	TGTGCCAGTAGTATAGTCGGGGGAATTGAAAATCAGCCCCAGCATTTT	CASSIVGGIENQPQHF
TRBV5-1	few	TRBJ2-5	TRBD2	TGCGCCAGCGCTTCGGGGGGCCAAGAGACCCAGTACTTC	CASASGGQETQYF
TRBV25-1	-	TRBJ2-7	-	TGTGCCAGCAGTGTTGTACAGGGGGGGTACGAGCAGTACTTC	CASSVVQGGYEQYF
TRBV28	-	TRBJ1-5	-	TGTGCCAGCAGTCCCGGGGGAGGTAGCAATCAGCCCCAGCATTTT	CASSPGGGSNQPQHF
TRBV27	-	TRBJ1-5	TRBD1	TGTGCCAGCAGTTTGACAGGGTGGGGTCAGCCCCAGCATTTT	CASSLTGWGQPQHF
TRBV5-1	-	TRBJ2-2	TRBD2	TGCGCCAGCAGCTCGGGGGTAGCGGGAGGCACCGGGGAGCTGTTTTTT	CASSSGVAGGTGELFF
TRBV4-1	few	TRBJ2-7	TRBD1	TGCGCCAGCAGCCAAGGACAGGGGGCCCCCTACGAGCAGTACTTC	CASSQGQGAPYEQYF
TRBV10-1	-	TRBJ1-3	-	TGCGCCAGACCCGGCGGGACGGGGATCACCATATATTTT	CARPGGTGITIYF
TRBV11-3	-	TRBJ2-4	-	TGTGCCAGCAGCTTGTCAATGGAGGACATTCAGTACTTC	CASSLSMEDIQYF
TRBV14	once	TRBJ2-1	TRBD2	TGTGCCAGCAGCCGACTGGAGAGCGGGGCGTACAATGAGCAGTTCTTC	CASSRLESGAYNEQFF
TRBV6-1	-	TRBJ2-7	-	TGTGCCAGCAGTTTACAGGGAGGGAAAACCGAGCAGTACTTC	CASSLQGGKTEQYF
TRBV7-9	once	TRBJ2-1	-	TGTGCCAGCAGCTTAGTCGCCCGGAATGAGCAGTTCTTC	CASSLVARNEQFF
TRBV9	-	TRBJ2-1	TRBD2	TGTGCCAGCAGCCCCGGACTAGCGGGAGTTCGGAATGAGCAGTTCTTC	CASSPGLAGVRNEQFF
TRBV19	-	TRBJ1-2	TRBD1	TGTGCCAGTAGGGACAGGGGGCTTCCCGGCTACACCTTC	CASRDRGLPGYTF
TRBV28	-	TRBJ1-2	-	TGTGCCAGCACCTCCGCAGGGGACCTAAACTATGGCTACACCTTC	CASTSAGDLNYGYTF
TRBV11-2	-	TRBJ1-1	-	TGTGCCAGCAGCTTAAGTGTTGGAGTCACTGAAGCTTTCTTT	CASSLSVGVTEAFF
TRBV6-1	-	TRBJ2-1	-	TGTGCCAGCAGTGAACGACTCCCTGACAATGAGCAGTTCTTC	CASSERLPDNEQFF
TRBV28	-	TRBJ1-5	TRBD1	TGTGCCAGCAGACTGACAGGGACTGGCAATCAGCCCCAGCATTTT	CASRLTGTGNQPQHF
TRBV18	-	TRBJ2-2	TRBD1	TGTGCCAGCTCACTTCGGACAGGGGGTAACACCGGGGAGCTGTTTTTT	CASSLRTGGNTGELFF
TRBV19	-	TRBJ1-5	TRBD1	TGTGCCAGTAGTATAACAGGGGGCGGTCAGCCCCAGCATTTT	CASSITGGGQPQHF
TRBV5-1	-	TRBJ2-5	TRBD1	TGCGCCAGCAGCTCGACAGGGGCACATCAAGAGACCCAGTACTTC	CASSSTGAHQETQYF
TRBV19	-	TRBJ2-5	TRBD1	TGTGCCAGTAGTATAGTCTCGACAGGGGGGAGGCGAGAGACCCAGTACTTC	CASSIVSTGGRRETQYF
TRBV4-3	once	TRBJ2-2	-	TGCGCCAGCAGCCCCTTTCTGAGCGAGAACACCGGGGAGCTGTTTTTT	CASSPFLSENTGELFF
TRBV27	-	TRBJ1-6	-	TGTGCCAGCAGTTCCACCCCGGTAGAATCACCCCTCCACTTT	CASSSTPVESPLHF
TRBV7-9	-	TRBJ2-6	-	TGTGCCAGCCAGGCAGGCACGACGGGGGGGGCCAACGTCCTGACTTTC	CASQAGTTGGANVLTF
TRBV7-9	-	TRBJ1-1	-	TGTGCCAGCAGCTTTGGTTCGGGGACTGAAGCTTTCTTT	CASSFGSGTEAFF
TRBV29-1	-	TRBJ2-1	TRBD1	TGCAGCGTTGTTGGGGGCCTCAACAACAGGGGTACGAATGAGCAGTTCTTC	CSVVGGLNNRGTNEQFF
TRBV11-3	-	TRBJ2-7	TRBD2	TGTGCCAGCAATTTAAAAAGCGGGAGGTCCGACGAGCAGTACTTC	CASNLKSGRSDEQYF
TRBV18	-	TRBJ1-4	-	TGTGCCAGCTCACCGACTGAGGGGGCTAATGAAAAACTGTTTTTT	CASSPTEGANEKLFF
TRBV14	few	TRBJ1-4	-	TGTGCCAGCAGCCCAAGCGCCCCGCCCGAAAAACTGTTTTTT	CASSPSAPPEKLFF
TRBV5-4	-	TRBJ1-2	-	TGTGCCAGCAGCGACGCCCGACTCCATGCCGCGGGTGGTAGTGGCTACACCTTC	CASSDARLHAAGGSGYTF
TRBV5-6	-	TRBJ2-7	-	TGTGCCAGCAGCTTTTCTCCGCGACAGACCTACGAGCAGTACTTC	CASSFSPRQTYEQYF
TRBV30	-	TRBJ2-2	-	TGTGCCTGTCAAGTGAGTTCGAACACCGGGGAGCTGTTTTTT	CACQVSSNTGELFF
TRBV7-9	-	TRBJ1-3	-	TGTGCCAGCAGCCCAGCCGGCGCATACAGTGCCTCCTCATTCTTT	CASSPAGAYSASSFF
TRBV5-4	-	TRBJ2-7	-	TGTGCCAGCAGCTTGAGTTCAGGCCGATACGAGCAGTACTTC	CASSLSSGRYEQYF
TRBV9	-	TRBJ1-2	TRBD1	TGTGCCAGCAGCGTAGATGCAGGGGGAAATGGTGGCTACACCTTC	CASSVDAGGNGGYTF
TRBV28	-	TRBJ2-7	TRBD2	TGTGCCAGCAGTCCCCAGGGACTAGCGTTATTGTCCGAGCAGTACTTC	CASSPQGLALLSEQYF
TRBV28	few	TRBJ1-1	-	TGTGCCAGCAGTTCATTTGACACCCCGGTCTCCCACCCTAACACTGAAGCTTTCTTT	CASSSFDTPVSHPNTEAFF
TRBV4-3	-	TRBJ2-1	-	TGCGCCAGCAGCCCGCGGGACTCCTGGGCCTACAATGAGCAGTTCTTC	CASSPRDSWAYNEQFF
TRBV7-9	-	TRBJ1-1	TRBD1	TGTTCCAGCAGCTTAGCCTCGGGACAGCCCCCGGGTTTCCCTGCAGCTTTCTTT	CSSSLASGQPPGFPAAFF
TRBV13	-	TRBJ2-5	TRBD2	TGTGCCAGCAGCTTACAGCGGGAGGGCAGGGGGGCTCAGTACTTC	CASSLQREGRGAQYF
TRBV6-5	-	TRBJ1-5	-	TGTGCCAGCAGTTACGAGACAGGATATCAGCCCCAGCATTTT	CASSYETGYQPQHF
TRBV7-9	once	TRBJ2-3	TRBD2	TGTGCCAGCAGCGGGATGACTAGCGGGAGGGATACGCAGTATTTT	CASSGMTSGRDTQYF
TRBV7-2	-	TRBJ2-7	-	TGTGCCAGCAGCCCCCAAATGGGGCCCACAGCCTACGAGCAGTACTTC	CASSPQMGPTAYEQYF